Shown below are 14 T cell receptor beta chains from a single sample sequenced in a study of CD4 T cells in relation to SARS-CoV-2 and coronaviruses. CD4+ T cells from unexposed donors were obtained before the COVID-19 pandemic (2011-2018). Isolation of CD4+ T cells took place after 10 days in culture. For these receptors, no antigen is known. Assay: immunoSEQ multiplex PCR; the TCRdb copy retains only in-frame clones and omits some. Of tens of thousands of clones listed, about two thirds are singletons. The specimen was CD4+ T cells from PBMCs, cultured in vitro. These receptors all come from a human donor in good health.

The CDR3 spells CASSLESSGGNTQYF. Here the CDR3 DNA reads TGTGCCAGCAGCTTAGAATCTAGCGGGGGTAATACGCAGTATTTT. V usage is TRBV7-2 and J usage is TRBJ2-3; 10 bases are a match to TRBD2. Germline V lookup: CDR1 SGHTA, CDR2 FQGNSA. V lost 1 base, J lost 7 bases, and 5 bases stayed unmatched. The length of the CDR3 is 15 residues. The full variable domain, its missing parts supplied by reference TRBV7-2 and TRBJ2-3, is GAGVSQSPSNKVTEKGKDVELRCDPISGHTALYWYRQSLGQGLEFLIYFQGNSAPDKSGLPSDRFSAERTGGSVSTLTIQRTQQEDSAVYLCASSLESSGGNTQYFGPGTRLTVL.

The chain joins TRBV3-1 (or the pseudogene TRBV3-2) to TRBJ1-3; no firm D call. The germline V and J ends were trimmed by 3 bases and 1 base, with 16 bases remaining between them. Per the germline V gene, CDR1 is LGHDT and CDR2 is YNNKEL (reference sequence). This CDR3 region has 17 residues. Here the CDR3 reads CASSHGGAPKSGNTIYF. In DNA, the CDR3 is TGTGCCAGCAGCCATGGTGGCGCCCCGAAGTCTGGAAACACCATATATTTT.

The chain carries TRBV28 and TRBJ2-1; perhaps TRBD1 as D (5 bases). The germline gives CDR1 MDHEN, CDR2 SYDVKM. The CDR3 has 13 residues. V shed 3 bases and J shed 12 bases, with 15 bases lying between them. The CDR3 coding sequence is TGTGCCAGCAGTTTGGTCCAGGGTCGCTTGCAGTTCTTC. Encoded protein: CASSLVQGRLQFF. Drawing the rest from reference TRBV28 and TRBJ2-1, the complete variable domain is DVKVTQSSRYLVKRTGEKVFLECVQDMDHENMFWYRQDPGLGLRLIYFSYDVKMKEKGDIPEGYSVSREKKERFSLILESASTNQTSMYLCASSLVQGRLQFFGPGTRLTVL.

This clone was picked up a small number of times. The chain joins TRBV5-5 to TRBJ1-6; D possibly corresponds to TRBD1 (6 bases). The germline CDR1 and CDR2 sequences are SGHKS and YYEKEE (reference sequence). The CDR3 length is 17 residues. V shed 1 base and J shed 5 bases, with 16 bases lying between them. The CDR3, as DNA: TGTGCCAGCAGCTTGATTGGGGGCCTATCCGATAATTCACCCCTCCACTTT. As protein: CASSLIGGLSDNSPLHF. The full variable domain, completed using reference TRBV5-5 and TRBJ1-6, is DAGVTQSPTHLIKTRGQQVTLRCSPISGHKSVSWYQQVLGQGPQFIFQYYEKEERGRGNFPDRFSARQFPNYSSELNVNALLLGDSALYLCASSLIGGLSDNSPLHFGNGTRLTVT.

The rearrangement joins TRBV6-5 to TRBJ2-1; TRBD1 matches 10 bases. V lost 7 bases and J lost 5; bases outside the gene matches: 5. Germline CDR1 MNHEY, CDR2 SVGAGI. The CDR3 runs to 14 residues. This chain's CDR3 is CASKRDRGDNEQFF. CDR3 nucleotide sequence: TGTGCCAGCAAACGGGACAGGGGAGACAATGAGCAGTTCTTC.

The chain couples TRBV7-2 to TRBJ2-5; tentatively, D is TRBD1 (8 bases). V was trimmed by 3 bases and J by 7 bases, leaving 18 bases between them. Germline CDR1 SGHTA, CDR2 FQGNSA. CDR3 length equals 15 residues. CDR3 amino acids: CASSLGHTGGATQYF. CDR3 coding DNA: TGTGCCAGCAGCTTGGGGCATACAGGGGGGGCGACCCAGTACTTC.

This clone was found a few times. The CDR3 bases are TGTGCCAGCAGTGAACTTAGACAGATTACCGGGGAGCTGTTTTTT. Translated, it gives CASSELRQITGELFF. V usage is TRBV6-1 and J usage is TRBJ2-2; the D gene is possibly TRBD1 (5 bases). Germline V lookup: CDR1 MNHNS, CDR2 SASEGT. This CDR3 spans 15 amino acids. The V and J ends lost 2 bases and 5 bases respectively, with 12 bases between them.

The V and J genes are TRBV6-5 and TRBJ1-3; maybe TRBD1 (5 bases). The CDR3 runs to 16 residues. In germline, CDR1 is MNHEY, CDR2 SVGAGI. V lost 2 bases to trimming and J lost 4 bases, with 15 bases between them. CDR3 in amino acids: CASSYGLRGDGNTIYF. For the CDR3, the DNA is TGTGCCAGCAGTTACGGACTGAGGGGCGACGGAAACACCATATATTTT.

The rearrangement joins TRBV20-1 to TRBJ2-5, with 10 bases matching TRBD2. The CDR3 runs 15 residues. Germline lookup yields CDR1 DFQATT and CDR2 SNEGSKA (reference sequence). The junction had 9 bases not matched to a gene; V was cut back by 3 bases and J by 5 bases. In DNA form, the CDR3 reads TGCAGTGCTAGTCGGCTAGCGGGAGTTGGGGAGACCCAGTACTTC. As protein: CSASRLAGVGETQYF.

V and J are TRBV5-4 and TRBJ2-7; 7 bases are a match to TRBD1. CDR1 SGHNT and CDR2 YYREEE come from the germline V gene (reference sequence). The CDR3 consists of 15 residues. V gave up 4 bases and J gave up 7 bases; unmatched junction bases: 14. CDR3 sequence reads: CASSRTGATMREQYF. CDR3 coding DNA: TGTGCCAGCAGCCGAACAGGGGCTACAATGAGGGAGCAGTACTTC.

The chain couples TRBV4-3 to TRBJ1-1; D not certain. Between the trimmed V and J ends, which lost 4 bases and 0 bases, there was a span of 12 bases. The CDR3 length is 15 residues. In germline, CDR1 is LGHNA, CDR2 YSLEER. CDR3: CASSPGRVMNTEAFF. As DNA, the CDR3 is TGCGCCAGCAGCCCGGGAAGGGTTATGAACACTGAAGCTTTCTTT.

The chain links TRBV11-2 to TRBJ2-3, with TRBD2 matching 8 bases. This CDR3 region has 15 residues. Germline V gene sequence: CDR1 SGHAT, CDR2 FQNNGV. V lost 6 bases to trimming and J lost 4 bases; unmatched junction nucleotides: 9. CDR3 protein: CASSPVGGAADTQYF. As DNA, the CDR3 is TGTGCCAGCAGTCCTGTCGGGGGGGCAGCAGATACGCAGTATTTT.

Only a few counts were recorded for this clone. V gene TRBV3-1 (or the pseudogene TRBV3-2) combines with J gene TRBJ1-5; D perhaps matches TRBD1 (6 bases). Trimming stripped 0 bases from V and 5 bases from J, with 11 bases between. Germline CDR1 reads LGHDT; CDR2 reads YNNKEL (reference sequence). The CDR3 consists of 15 residues. CDR3 DNA sequence: TGTGCCAGCAGCCAAGATTCAGGGGTTGATCAGCCCCAGCATTTT. This sequence encodes CASSQDSGVDQPQHF.

This sequence joins TRBV5-6 and TRBJ2-7, with a weak D call TRBD2 (5 bases). V was trimmed by 1 base and J by 7 bases, leaving 12 bases between them. The length of the CDR3 is 13 residues. In germline, CDR1 is SGHDT, CDR2 YYEEEE. CDR3 bases: TGTGCCAGCAGCTTGTTCGAGGGCGGGGAGCAGTACTTC. Amino acids: CASSLFEGGEQYF. The whole variable domain, filled in from reference TRBV5-6 and TRBJ2-7, reads DAGVTQSPTHLIKTRGQQVTLRCSPKSGHDTVSWYQQALGQGPQFIFQYYEEEERQRGNFPDRFSGHQFPNYSSELNVNALLLGDSALYLCASSLFEGGEQYFGPGTRLTVT.